This TCR beta chain comes out of a study of blood T cell repertoires in COVID-19. Study-wide context: Samples came from the United States, Italy and Spain, spanning acute and convalescent COVID-19. T cells, B-cell-depleted T cells, or PBMCs provided the cDNA or gDNA that served as material.

In the original analysis: Cell counts per sample came from amplifying reference gene primers. The data were produced by immunoSEQ multiplex PCR, yet TCRdb's version contains in-frame clones alone and is incomplete. V and J calls plus clone size are reproduced from that table; the DNA served to infer D and trimming. The sample has some 30,000 clones; approximately 88% are singletons. Germline-derived CDR1 and CDR2 are WSHSY and SAAADI. This CDR3 has 14 residues. Germline trimming cut 10 bases from V and 4 bases from J; bases unmatched to any gene: 12. The sample taken for sequencing was peripheral blood. This chain joins TRBV10-2 and TRBJ1-2, with 7 bases identical to TRBD1. This TCR was sampled from an elderly man with active COVID-19. This CDR3 is CATKQGPLIYGYTF. The CDR3 DNA reads TGCGCCACAAAACAGGGGCCTTTAATCTATGGCTACACCTTC.